Each of the 9 T cell receptor beta chains below was sequenced from the same sample in a study of blood T cell repertoires in COVID-19 (dated by TCRdb to about 2020). Receptor libraries were prepared by the immunoSEQ multiplex PCR assay. TCRdb took over this immuneACCESS table, retaining in-frame rearrangements with V and J assigned. Such tables are incomplete; in checked studies, under half of the missing clones stem from an unresolved V gene, and the remainder is unexplained. For this sample the table gives nearly 200,000 clones, of which roughly 90% were detected only once. Together, the top ten hold roughly 8.8% of the sample. Sequenced sample: PBMCs or T cells enriched from blood (not recorded which). The receptors here all came from a woman in her late teens or twenties who had recovered from COVID-19.

In the case of this clone: The sample has other DNA sequences that encode this CDR3 too. The rearrangement links TRBV13 to TRBJ1-2, with D tentatively TRBD1 (5 bases). This CDR3 contains 13 residues. Germline V CDR1 and CDR2: PRHDT, FYEKMQ (reference sequence). The ends were cut back, 0 bases at V and 8 bases at J, with 10 bases in the middle. CDR3 residues: CASSLGRGDGYTF. CDR3 bases: TGTGCCAGCAGCTTAGGTCGGGGGGACGGCTACACCTTC.

This rearrangement joins TRBV6-2 or TRBV6-3 to TRBJ2-3; no reliable D call. This CDR3 spans 14 amino acids. CDR1 and CDR2 from the germline V gene are MNHEY and SVGEGT. The ends were cut back, 0 bases at V and 2 bases at J, with 6 bases in the middle. This CDR3 reads CASSYSEITDTQYF. CDR3 coding DNA: TGTGCCAGCAGTTACTCCGAGATCACAGATACGCAGTATTTT.

This sequence joins TRBV2 and TRBJ2-1, with D possibly being TRBD2 (6 bases). In germline, CDR1 is SNHLY, CDR2 FYNNEI. This CDR3 has 16 amino acids. V was trimmed by 7 bases and J by 6 bases, leaving 22 bases between them. The CDR3 nucleotides read TGTGCCAGCACCTCCTCGGTTGTGAGGAGGGGCAATGAGCAGTTCTTC. Translated, it gives CASTSSVVRRGNEQFF.

CDR3 DNA: TGTGCCAGCAGCCGACTGACAGATGGCTACACCTTC. This translates into CASSRLTDGYTF. The chain recombines TRBV28 with TRBJ1-2, with D perhaps TRBD1 (5 bases). CDR1 and CDR2 from the germline V gene are MDHEN and SYDVKM. This CDR3 region has 12 residues. The V gene lost 6 bases and the J gene lost 6 bases, with 11 bases spanning the gap.

The chain uses TRBV7-9 and TRBJ1-5, with 7 bases identical to TRBD1. Germline CDR1 reads SEHNR; CDR2 reads FQNEAQ (reference sequence). The V gene end was trimmed by 5 bases and the J gene end by 1 base; junction bases not matched to a gene: 5. This CDR3 contains 15 residues. This CDR3 is CASSTDRESNQPQHF. CDR3 DNA: TGTGCCAGCAGCACTGACAGGGAGAGCAATCAGCCCCAGCATTTT.

CDR3 bases: TGTGCCAGCAGCGGCACAGGGGGCATAAACTATGGCTACACCTTC. The encoded protein is CASSGTGGINYGYTF. The chain joins TRBV9 to TRBJ1-2; 9 nucleotides match TRBD1. V lost 3 bases and J lost 2; bases outside the gene matches: 5. The CDR3 is 15 residues long. Germline CDR1 SGDLS, CDR2 YYNGEE.

The V call is TRBV7-9, the J call TRBJ1-6, with no clear D. Germline V gives CDR1 SEHNR, CDR2 FQNEAQ (reference sequence). The V end lost 7 bases, the J end lost 7 bases, and 11 bases lay between the germline ends. The CDR3 runs to 13 residues. The CDR3: CASTYGENSPLHF. CDR3 nucleotides: TGTGCCAGCACTTACGGGGAAAATTCACCCCTCCACTTT.

The chain employs TRBV29-1 and TRBJ2-2, with D perhaps matching TRBD2 (5 bases). V was clipped by 7 bases and J by 2 bases, with 14 bases between them. CDR3 length: 14 residues. Germline CDR1 is SQVTM and CDR2 is ANQGSEA. CDR3 sequence (DNA): TGCAGCGCCGTCGGGGAAATAAACACCGGGGAGCTGTTTTTT. Its translation is CSAVGEINTGELFF.

The chain recombines TRBV3-1 (or the pseudogene TRBV3-2) with TRBJ2-7; 8 bases map to TRBD1. V lost 3 bases and J lost 4; bases outside the gene matches: 5. Germline assignment: CDR1 LGHDT and CDR2 YNNKEL (reference sequence). CDR3 length: 14 residues. For the CDR3, the DNA is TGTGCCAGCAGCCAGCAGGGACAGGTGTACGAGCAGTACTTC. Its translation: CASSQQGQVYEQYF.